This T cell receptor (beta chain) appears in the sequencing data of a study of response to subunit inactivated influenza vaccine. Points on this clonotype: What it binds is not known.

Broader study findings: Every seasonal influenza vaccination brings in few new T cells, the authors suggested.

V was clipped by 5 bases and J by 4 bases; unmatched bases: 3. This CDR3 contains 13 residues. The germline V gene has CDR1 SGHTA and CDR2 FQGTGA. TCRdb itself ran the RT-PCR reads through MiXCR, one entry per CDR3 protein. The sample shows roughly 500,000 distinct CDR3 sequences, 16% of them seen only once. The source is a man aged 50 to 75 who received an inactivated influenza vaccine. This chain connects TRBV7-3 to TRBJ2-5; 8 bases map to TRBD2. This specimen consisted of CD4+ T cells sorted from PBMCs, obtained 23 months after vaccination. The CDR3 DNA is TGTGCCAGCAGCACCCTAGCGGGAGAGACCCAGTACTTC. Translating gives CASSTLAGETQYF.